Each of the 27 T cell receptor beta chains below was sequenced from the same sample in a study of T cells in Graves' hyperthyroidism and ophthalmopathy. The TCR beta CDR3 regions underwent amplification using RNA transcripts as the source. When the TCR CDR3 underwent first-round RT-PCR, the HTBI primer set was used. One entry per CDR3 protein results from TCRdb running MiXCR on the multiplex PCR reads. The sample yields under 350,000 distinct CDR3 sequences, approximately 18% seen once. The sequencing input was blood. These TCRs come from a woman between 45 and 60 years old with Graves' hyperthyroidism.

The genes are TRBV3-1 and TRBJ1-5; D unclear. From germline, CDR1 is LGHDT and CDR2 YNNKEL (reference sequence). This CDR3 comprises 13 residues. V lost 1 base and J lost 7, with 8 bases in between. The CDR3 here is CASSQGFFQPQHF. As DNA, the CDR3 is TGTGCCAGCAGCCAAGGTTTCTTCCAGCCCCAGCATTTT.

The chain combines TRBV6-1 with TRBJ1-5; D call uncertain. V was cut by 6 bases and J by 2 bases, with 11 bases left in between. The length of the CDR3 is 14 residues. From germline, CDR1 is MNHNS and CDR2 SASEGT. The CDR3, as DNA: TGTGCCAGCAGGGAGGGTTGGGGCAATCAGCCCCAGCATTTT. This encodes CASREGWGNQPQHF.

A few counts support this clonotype. This chain connects TRBV3-1 to TRBJ2-5; D possibly uses TRBD1 or TRBD2 (5 bases each). The CDR3 sequence is 15 residues long. Trimming took off 3 bases at V and 4 bases at J, with 15 bases between the two ends. Germline V gene data show CDR1 as LGHDT and CDR2 as YNNKEL (reference sequence). Here the CDR3 reads CASSQGPNNGETQYF. The CDR3 region has the DNA TGTGCCAGCAGCCAGGGACCTAACAACGGAGAGACCCAGTACTTC.

This clonotype has a count of ten or more. Written as DNA, the CDR3 is TGTGCCTGGACGGGACAGGCAACTAATGAAAAACTGTTTTTT. Translating it yields CAWTGQATNEKLFF. The rearrangement joins TRBV30 to TRBJ1-4, with 8 bases identical to TRBD1. The length of the CDR3 is 14 residues. The germline CDR1 and CDR2 sequences are GTSNPN and SVGIG (reference sequence). V gave up 4 bases and J gave up 0 bases; unmatched junction bases: 1.

This clonotype was picked up a small number of times. V and J are TRBV15 and TRBJ2-7, with D tentatively TRBD2 (6 bases). Looked up from germline, CDR1 is LNHNV and CDR2 is YYDKDF (reference sequence). The CDR3 is 16 amino acids. Trimming pared 5 bases from V and 4 bases from J, leaving 21 bases between. Here the CDR3 reads CATSSKEGPRWYEQYV. Written as DNA, the CDR3 is TGTGCCACCAGCTCCAAGGAGGGCCCGAGGTGGTACGAGCAGTACGTC.

In nucleotides, the CDR3 is TGTGCCAGTAGTCGGATAGGGGGCTACGAGCAGTACTTC. This translates into CASSRIGGYEQYF. V is TRBV19 and J is TRBJ2-7; TRBD1 is a possible D gene (6 bases). Trimming left V 5 bases short and J 3 bases short, with 11 bases between. Germline V lookup: CDR1 LNHDA, CDR2 SQIVND (reference sequence). This CDR3 region has 13 residues.

This clonotype was recorded many times. V gene TRBV5-1 combines with J gene TRBJ2-1; D might be TRBD2 (5 bases). The CDR3 is 12 amino acids. The germline V gene encodes CDR1 SGHRS and CDR2 YFSETQ. The V and J ends lost 2 bases and 8 bases respectively, with 8 bases between them. CDR3 nucleotides: TGCGCCAGCAGCTTACCGGAGGATGAGCAGTTCTTC. Its translation: CASSLPEDEQFF.

This clonotype has just a few counts. In DNA, the CDR3 is TGTGCCAGCACCCACACCGGGACAGACTCCTACGAGCAGTACGTC. It translates to CASTHTGTDSYEQYV. This chain uses TRBV27 with TRBJ2-7; 7 nucleotides align to TRBD1. The junction had 9 bases not matched to a gene; V was cut back by 7 bases and J by 0 bases. In germline, CDR1 is MNHEY, CDR2 SMNVEV (reference sequence). CDR3 length equals 15 residues.

This clonotype was detected many times. The chain is built from TRBV28 and TRBJ1-3; 9 bases align to TRBD1. The trim removed 6 bases at V and 0 bases at J, leaving 6 bases unmatched. CDR1 is MDHEN and CDR2 is SYDVKM in the germline V gene. The CDR3 has 16 residues. The CDR3 loop is CASRQGARTSGNTIYF. CDR3 coding DNA: TGTGCCAGCAGACAGGGGGCACGAACCTCTGGAAACACCATATATTTT.

Points on this clonotype: A single base separates this from a much larger clone, so it may be a read error. The chain links TRBV28 to TRBJ2-1; D is tentatively TRBD1 or TRBD2 (5 bases each). V lost 3 bases to trimming and J lost 6 bases, with 12 bases between them. Germline-derived CDR1 and CDR2 are MDHEN and SYDVKM. There are 14 residues in the CDR3. CDR3 residues: CASSFGGDPNEQFF. CDR3 bases: TGTGCCAGCAGTTTCGGTGGGGACCCCAATGAGCAGTTCTTC.

The chain employs TRBV6-1 and TRBJ2-5; 7 bases fit TRBD1. Germline CDR1 and CDR2: MNHNS and SASEGT. The CDR3 contains 13 residues. The V and J ends lost 3 bases and 5 bases, in that order; junction bases with no gene match: 3. Here the CDR3 DNA reads TGTGCCAGCAGTGACCCGACAGGGGAGACCCAGTACTTC. Its translation: CASSDPTGETQYF.

This clonotype has a count of ten or more. The rearrangement uses TRBV20-1 and TRBJ2-1; 9 bases match TRBD2. The germline V gene encodes CDR1 DFQATT and CDR2 SNEGSKA (reference sequence). J was trimmed by 4 bases and V by 1 base; bases with no gene match: 8. The CDR3 runs 16 residues. DNA of the CDR3: TGCAGTGCTAGAGGTCCGGTAGCGGGGGCTTACAATGAGCAGTTCTTC. As protein: CSARGPVAGAYNEQFF.

This sequence joins TRBV12-3 or TRBV12-4 and TRBJ2-3; TRBD2 aligns across 13 bases. Unmatched junction bases numbered 6, after V lost 3 bases and J lost 6 bases. The CDR3 is made up of 16 amino acids. The CDR3 region has the DNA TGTGCCAGCAGTTTCGGACTAGCGGGAGCGATTGATACGCAGTATTTT. Translated: CASSFGLAGAIDTQYF.

This clonotype was observed many times. This chain uses TRBV2 with TRBJ2-7, with a weak D call TRBD1 (6 bases). This CDR3 region has 14 residues. Trimming stripped 7 bases from V and 0 bases from J, with 13 bases between. Germline V gives CDR1 SNHLY, CDR2 FYNNEI. The CDR3 sequence: CASNVPTGSYEQYF. DNA for the CDR3: TGTGCCAGCAACGTCCCGACAGGCTCCTACGAGCAGTACTTC.

The gene calls are TRBV7-2 and TRBJ2-1, with 9 bases that match TRBD2. The germline V gene has CDR1 SGHTA and CDR2 FQGNSA. Trimming at V came to 5 bases and at J to 3 bases, leaving 5 bases not matched to a gene. The CDR3 loop spans 15 amino acids. CDR3 bases: TGTGCCAGCAGCCGGACTAGCGCCGACTACAATGAGCAGTTCTTC. Translated: CASSRTSADYNEQFF. Full variable domain (remainder filled in from reference TRBV7-2 and TRBJ2-1): GAGVSQSPSNKVTEKGKDVELRCDPISGHTALYWYRQSLGQGLEFLIYFQGNSAPDKSGLPSDRFSAERTGGSVSTLTIQRTQQEDSAVYLCASSRTSADYNEQFFGPGTRLTVL.

This clonotype showed up just a few times. The chain employs TRBV27 and TRBJ2-7; 7 nucleotides match TRBD1. This CDR3 region has 14 residues. The trim removed 6 bases at V and 2 bases at J, leaving 7 bases unmatched. The V gene's germline CDR1 is MNHEY and CDR2 SMNVEV (reference sequence). The CDR3 DNA reads as TGTGCCAGCAGCAAGCAGGGACAGACCTACGAGCAGTACTTC. Protein product: CASSKQGQTYEQYF.

The table lists this clonotype with many counts. The chain combines TRBV7-8 with TRBJ2-7, with D hard to call. Germline loops: CDR1 SGHVS, CDR2 FQNEAQ. The CDR3 extends over 15 amino acids. V was pared by 1 base and J by 0 bases, with 10 bases between. The CDR3: CASSLGLTASYEQYF. In DNA form, the CDR3 reads TGTGCCAGCAGCTTAGGATTAACGGCCTCCTACGAGCAGTACTTC.

This clonotype was detected only a few times. This chain uses TRBV6-4 with TRBJ2-3; the D gene is possibly TRBD1 (6 bases). V was pared by 3 bases and J by 10 bases, with 14 bases between. The CDR3 has 13 residues. Germline assignment: CDR1 MRHNA and CDR2 SNTAGT. CDR3 amino acids: CASSENDRSAQYF. CDR3 coding DNA: TGTGCCAGCAGTGAAAACGACAGGTCGGCGCAGTATTTT.

The chain carries TRBV27 and TRBJ2-7; D remains unclear. V lost 5 bases and J 4 bases, leaving 18 bases between the germline ends. Germline CDR1 is MNHEY and CDR2 is SMNVEV (reference sequence). The CDR3 length is 15 residues. CDR3 in DNA: TGTGCCAGCAGTCCCAAGGTTGGCCGCTATTACGAGCAGTACGTC. Its translation: CASSPKVGRYYEQYV.

Of note for this clonotype: This may arise from a read error, as a much more abundant clone is one base away. The chain recombines TRBV11-2 with TRBJ2-1; unclear D gene. The CDR3 is made up of 14 amino acids. Germline CDR1 SGHAT, CDR2 FQNNGV. V was clipped by 5 bases and J by 4 bases, with 12 bases between them. The CDR3 coding sequence is TGTGCCAGCAGCCCCCCTAGGGTTTACAATGAGCAGTTCTTC. Translation gives CASSPPRVYNEQFF.

This clonotype has a count of ten or more. The genes are TRBV6-5 and TRBJ1-5; possible D gene TRBD1, 5 bases. CDR3 length: 14 residues. V shed 0 bases and J shed 6 bases, with 9 bases lying between them. Germline V gives CDR1 MNHEY, CDR2 SVGAGI. CDR3 sequence (DNA): TGTGCCAGCAGTTACTCAGGGGTTGGTCAGCCCCAGCATTTT. Amino acid sequence: CASSYSGVGQPQHF.

CDR3 DNA: TGTGCCAGTAACTACGAGCAGTACTTC. It codes for CASNYEQYF. The gene calls are TRBV6-1 and TRBJ2-7; D is ambiguous. Trimming took 9 bases from V and 3 from J, leaving 3 bases between them. This CDR3 contains 9 residues. Germline V gene sequence: CDR1 MNHNS, CDR2 SASEGT.

The J gene is TRBJ1-1, the V gene TRBV10-3; tentatively, D is TRBD1 (6 bases). Germline CDR1 and CDR2: ENHRY and SYGVKD. The CDR3 covers 13 residues. V lost 2 bases and J lost 5, with 9 bases in between. The CDR3 bases are TGTGCCATCAGTGAGCCTCAGGGGACTGAAGCTTTCTTT. It specifies CAISEPQGTEAFF.

Only a few counts were recorded for this clonotype. The CDR3 loop is CASSPSSISGNTIYF. The CDR3 nucleotides read TGTGCCAGCAGCCCTAGCAGCATCTCTGGAAACACCATATATTTT. This rearrangement joins TRBV7-9 to TRBJ1-3; D is unclear. Germline CDR1 and CDR2: SEHNR and FQNEAQ (reference sequence). The CDR3 runs 15 residues. V gave up 5 bases and J gave up 0 bases, with 11 bases separating them.

This clonotype was recorded many times. The chain employs TRBV28 and TRBJ1-1; 7 bases agree with TRBD1. This CDR3 spans 15 amino acids. The germline CDR1 and CDR2 sequences are MDHEN and SYDVKM. J lost 3 bases, V lost 2 bases, and 6 bases had no gene match. The CDR3 nucleotides read TGTGCCAGCAGTTTAGTGACAGGGTTGGACACTGAAGCTTTCTTT. Its protein product is CASSLVTGLDTEAFF.

This clonotype was counted many times. The chain uses TRBV3-1 and TRBJ2-1; a possible D gene is TRBD1 (6 bases). The CDR3 totals 16 residues. CDR1 and CDR2 (germline): LGHDT, YNNKEL (reference sequence). Between the trimmed V and J ends, which lost 0 bases and 9 bases, there was a span of 18 bases. The CDR3 protein is CASSQDFWGLSGEQFF. CDR3 DNA sequence: TGTGCCAGCAGCCAAGATTTCTGGGGGCTTTCTGGTGAGCAGTTCTTC.

Ten or more counts support this clonotype. The chain is built from TRBV20-1 and TRBJ1-2; D is perhaps TRBD1 (6 bases). CDR3 length: 14 residues. Trimming stripped 6 bases from V and 3 bases from J, with 17 bases between. Germline CDR1 is DFQATT and CDR2 is SNEGSKA (reference sequence). In nucleotides, the CDR3 is TGCAGTGCCCGCCCTAGGGGGGCGGACTATGGCTACACCTTC. It specifies CSARPRGADYGYTF.